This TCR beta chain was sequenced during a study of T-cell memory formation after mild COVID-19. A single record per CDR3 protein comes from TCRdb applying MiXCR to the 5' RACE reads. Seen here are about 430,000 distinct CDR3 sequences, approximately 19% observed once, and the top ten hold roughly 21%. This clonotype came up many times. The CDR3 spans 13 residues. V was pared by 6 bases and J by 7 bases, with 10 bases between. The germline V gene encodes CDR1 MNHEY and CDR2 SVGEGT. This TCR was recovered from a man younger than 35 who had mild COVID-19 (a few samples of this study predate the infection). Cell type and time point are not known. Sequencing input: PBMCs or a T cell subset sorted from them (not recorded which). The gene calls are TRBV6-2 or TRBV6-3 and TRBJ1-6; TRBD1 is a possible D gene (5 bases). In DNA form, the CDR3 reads TGTGCCAGCAGCTTAGACAGCAATTCACCCCTCCACTTT. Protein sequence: CASSLDSNSPLHF.